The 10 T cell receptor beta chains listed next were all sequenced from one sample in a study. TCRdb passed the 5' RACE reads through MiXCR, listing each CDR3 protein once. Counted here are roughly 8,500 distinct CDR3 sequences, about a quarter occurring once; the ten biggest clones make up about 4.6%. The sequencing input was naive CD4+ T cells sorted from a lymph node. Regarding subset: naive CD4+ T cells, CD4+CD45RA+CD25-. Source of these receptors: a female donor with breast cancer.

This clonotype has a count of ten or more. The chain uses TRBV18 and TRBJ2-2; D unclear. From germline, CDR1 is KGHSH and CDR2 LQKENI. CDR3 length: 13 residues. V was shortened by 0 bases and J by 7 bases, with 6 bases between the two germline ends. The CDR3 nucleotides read TGTGCCAGCTCACCACCACCAATCGGGGAGCTGTTTTTT. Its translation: CASSPPPIGELFF.

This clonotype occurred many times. The CDR3 loop reads CASSLRGQFNSPLHF. The CDR3 DNA reads as TGTGCCAGCAGCTTAAGGGGACAGTTTAATTCACCCCTCCACTTT. This chain connects TRBV7-3 to TRBJ1-6, with 7 bases lining up with TRBD1. The CDR3 is made up of 15 amino acids. V shed 1 base and J 6 bases; nucleotides not matched to a gene: 3. Germline CDR1 and CDR2: SGHTA and FQGTGA.

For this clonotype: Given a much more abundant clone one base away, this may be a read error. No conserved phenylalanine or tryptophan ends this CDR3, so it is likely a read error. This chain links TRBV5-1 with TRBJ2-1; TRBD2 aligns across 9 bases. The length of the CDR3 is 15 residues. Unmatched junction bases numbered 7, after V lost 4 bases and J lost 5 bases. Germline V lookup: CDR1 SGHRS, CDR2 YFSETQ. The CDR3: CASSPTSGGNNEQFS. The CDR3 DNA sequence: TGCGCCAGCAGCCCGACTAGCGGAGGAAACAATGAGCAGTTCTCC.

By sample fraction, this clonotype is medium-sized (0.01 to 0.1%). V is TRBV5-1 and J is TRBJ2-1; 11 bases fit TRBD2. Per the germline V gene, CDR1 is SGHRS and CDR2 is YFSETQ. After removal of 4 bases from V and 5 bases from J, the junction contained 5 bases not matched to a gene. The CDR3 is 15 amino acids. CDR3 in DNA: TGCGCCAGCAGCCCCCCTAGCGGGAGGAACAATGAGCAGTTCTTC. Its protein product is CASSPPSGRNNEQFF.

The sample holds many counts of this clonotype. DNA of the CDR3: TGTGCCACCGGACTGCCCCAAGAGACCCAGTACTTC. Translated, it gives CATGLPQETQYF. V is TRBV10-3 and J is TRBJ2-5, with D tentatively TRBD2 (5 bases). This CDR3 has 12 residues. Germline V gives CDR1 ENHRY, CDR2 SYGVKD. Trimming took 10 bases from V and 1 from J, leaving 10 bases between them.

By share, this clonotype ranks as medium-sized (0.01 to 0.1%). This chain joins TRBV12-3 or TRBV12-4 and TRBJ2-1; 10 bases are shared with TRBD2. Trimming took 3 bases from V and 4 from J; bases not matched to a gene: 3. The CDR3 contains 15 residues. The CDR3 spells CASSFWTSGYNEQFF. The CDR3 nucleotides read TGTGCCAGCAGTTTTTGGACTAGCGGTTACAATGAGCAGTTCTTC.

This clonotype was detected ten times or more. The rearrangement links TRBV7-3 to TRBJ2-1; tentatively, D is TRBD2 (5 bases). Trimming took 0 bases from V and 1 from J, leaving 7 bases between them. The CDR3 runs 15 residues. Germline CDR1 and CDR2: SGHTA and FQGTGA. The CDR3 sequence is CASSLTPGSYNEQFF. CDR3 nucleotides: TGTGCCAGCAGCTTAACTCCGGGATCCTACAATGAGCAGTTCTTC. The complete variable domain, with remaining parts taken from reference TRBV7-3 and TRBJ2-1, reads GAGVSQTPSNKVTEKGKYVELRCDPISGHTALYWYRQSLGQGPEFLIYFQGTGAADDSGLPNDRFFAVRPEGSVSTLKIQRTERGDSAVYLCASSLTPGSYNEQFFGPGTRLTVL.

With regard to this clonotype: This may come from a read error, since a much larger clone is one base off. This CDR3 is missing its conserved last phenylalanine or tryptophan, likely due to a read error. This CDR3 reads CASSPAPNGNQPQHL. CDR3 bases: TGTGCCAGCAGTCCAGCACCCAATGGGAATCAGCCCCAGCATCTT. V gene TRBV12-3 or TRBV12-4 combines with J gene TRBJ1-5, with no clear D. The germline V and J ends were trimmed by 5 bases and 4 bases, with 15 bases remaining between them. The CDR3 has 15 residues.

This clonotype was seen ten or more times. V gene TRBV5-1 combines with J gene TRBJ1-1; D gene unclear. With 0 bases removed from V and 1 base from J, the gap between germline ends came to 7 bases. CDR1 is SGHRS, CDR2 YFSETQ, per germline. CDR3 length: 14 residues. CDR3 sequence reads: CASSLVAENTEAFF. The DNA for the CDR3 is TGCGCCAGCAGCTTGGTGGCGGAGAACACTGAAGCTTTCTTT. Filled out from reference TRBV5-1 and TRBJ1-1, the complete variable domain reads KAGVTQTPRYLIKTRGQQVTLSCSPISGHRSVSWYQQTPGQGLQFLFEYFSETQRNKGNFPGRFSGRQFSNSRSEMNVSTLELGDSALYLCASSLVAENTEAFFGQGTRLTVV.

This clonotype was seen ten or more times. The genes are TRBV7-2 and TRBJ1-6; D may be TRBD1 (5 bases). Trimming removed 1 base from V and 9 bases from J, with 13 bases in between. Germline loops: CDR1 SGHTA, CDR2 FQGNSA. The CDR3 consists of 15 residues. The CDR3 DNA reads TGTGCCAGCAGCTTAGGGGCAGGGTCTAGTTCACCCCTCCACTTT. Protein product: CASSLGAGSSSPLHF.